This is a list of T cell receptor beta chains from one sample in a study of CD8 T cells in Susac syndrome. Each CDR3 protein gets one entry after TCRdb re-called the immunoSEQ multiplex PCR reads with MiXCR. The sample consists of about 47,000 distinct CDR3 sequences, nearly 95% of them appearing once. Sequencing used CD8+ T cells from PBMCs. The receptor set was obtained from a human donor in good health. The CDR3 runs from the conserved cysteine through the conserved F or W. The D gene is left open where the match is weak. Clone size is shown for a subset of rows, as once, few, many or a class of expanded clone.

J gene	V gene	clone size	D gene	CDR3 DNA	CDR3 protein
TRBJ1-5	TRBV4-1	-	TRBD1	TGCGCCAGCAGCCAAGGCACAACAGGGGGCGGCAATCAGCCCCAGCATTTT	CASSQGTTGGGNQPQHF
TRBJ2-2	TRBV3-1	-	-	TGTGCCAGCTCACTGACGAACACCGGGGGGCTGTTTTTT	CASSLTNTGGLFF
TRBJ2-7	TRBV7-6	once	TRBD1	TGTGCCAGCAGCCCAAGACAGGGGGATAACGAGCAGTACTTC	CASSPRQGDNEQYF
TRBJ2-2	TRBV9	-	TRBD2	TGTGCCAGCAGCGGATTCGGGACTAGCGGCACCGGGGAGCTGTTTTTT	CASSGFGTSGTGELFF
TRBJ2-7	TRBV7-8	-	-	TGTGCCAGCAGCTTAACCCACGAGCAGTACTTC	CASSLTHEQYF
TRBJ2-7	TRBV7-2	few	-	TGTGCCAGCAGCTTAGGCCGGGGAGCGTCCTACGAGCAGTACTTC	CASSLGRGASYEQYF
TRBJ1-1	TRBV29-1	-	-	TGCAGCGTTGTGGGCATTAACACTGAAGCTTTCTTT	CSVVGINTEAFF
TRBJ2-7	TRBV11-2	-	-	TGTGCCAGCAGCTTGGACCGGGACACGATCTACGAGCAGTACTTC	CASSLDRDTIYEQYF
TRBJ2-5	TRBV2	-	-	TGTGCCAGCAGTGTATTGGGTGAAATGGAGACCCAGTACTTC	CASSVLGEMETQYF
TRBJ2-1	TRBV10-3	-	-	TGTGCCATCAGACTGAGTGTTTCGGGGGATGAGCAGTTCTTC	CAIRLSVSGDEQFF
TRBJ2-1	TRBV4-3	once	TRBD2	TGCGCCAGCAGCCTCATAGCGGGAGACTACAATGAGCAGTTCTTC	CASSLIAGDYNEQFF
TRBJ1-1	TRBV7-9	-	-	TGTGCCAGCAGCCTACAGGGAATGAACACTGAAGCTTTCTTT	CASSLQGMNTEAFF
TRBJ2-2	TRBV12-5	few	-	TGTGCTAGTGGTTTGGAGCCCAGGGCACACACCGGGGAGCTGTTTTTT	CASGLEPRAHTGELFF
TRBJ1-6	TRBV5-1	-	-	TGCGCCAGCAGCTTGCATCTGACAGACAATTCACCCCTCCACTTT	CASSLHLTDNSPLHF
TRBJ2-1	TRBV9	-	-	TGTGCCAGCAGCGTCCGTCTCCAGCGGGCCGAGTACAATGAGCAGTTCTTC	CASSVRLQRAEYNEQFF
TRBJ2-1	TRBV4-1	-	-	TGCGCCAGCAGCCCCCTCCTGGGGGGGCTCGGCCCCAATGAGCAGTTCTTC	CASSPLLGGLGPNEQFF
TRBJ2-1	TRBV5-6	-	TRBD2	TGTGCCAGCAGCTTCGGGCTAGCGGGAGGAGAGCAGTTCTTC	CASSFGLAGGEQFF
TRBJ2-2	TRBV9	-	TRBD1	TGTGCCAGCAGCCCAGGGACAGTGAACACCGGGGAGCTGTTTTTT	CASSPGTVNTGELFF
TRBJ2-1	TRBV4-3	-	-	TGCGCCAGCAGCCAAGATCTTGAGGGGTTTGGTGAGCAGTTCTTC	CASSQDLEGFGEQFF
TRBJ2-2	TRBV27	-	TRBD2	TGTGCCAGCCTCAGCTGGAATAGCGGGGACACCGGGGAGCTGTTTTTT	CASLSWNSGDTGELFF
TRBJ2-1	TRBV7-2	-	-	TGTGCCAGCAGCTTCTGGAGGCCGGGAACCCTAAACAATGAGCAGTTCTTC	CASSFWRPGTLNNEQFF
TRBJ2-7	TRBV29-1	-	-	TGCAGCGTGGAGGGGAATAGCGACGAGCAGTACTTC	CSVEGNSDEQYF
TRBJ2-5	TRBV7-9	-	-	TGTGCCAGCAGCCCTCCGACAGGTCCGGGGACCCAGTACTTC	CASSPPTGPGTQYF
TRBJ2-3	TRBV7-9	-	-	TGTGCCAGCAGCCAGGGCACAGATACGCAGTATTTT	CASSQGTDTQYF
TRBJ2-5	TRBV6-1	once	-	TGTGCCAGCAGTGAAGAGTCCCCCTTACTCTTCGGCGGGAAGCAAGAGACCCAGTACTTC	CASSEESPLLFGGKQETQYF